Presented here are 27 T cell receptor beta chains from one specimen sequenced in a study of shared clonotypes between healthy human individuals. The method was immunoSEQ multiplex PCR; TCRdb's version includes in-frame clones alone and lacks a portion of them. The sample lists 2,500,000 or so clones; around 93% were seen once. The source material was naive CD4+ T cells from PBMCs. Sample subset: CD45RA+ positively selected. The origin of the receptors is a man aged 18 to 30 in good health. Some clones in this sample may be carry-over from other donors' samples.

The chain links TRBV28 to TRBJ1-5; TRBD1 is a possible D gene (5 bases). V lost 5 bases, J lost 4 bases, and 12 bases lay in between. The V gene's germline CDR1 is MDHEN and CDR2 SYDVKM. This CDR3 contains 14 residues. As DNA, the CDR3 is TGTGCCAGCAGTATGGGATCAGGGAATCAGCCCCAGCATTTT. Translated: CASSMGSGNQPQHF.

Comment on this clone: Other DNA sequences within the sample encode an identical CDR3. The chain couples TRBV5-1 to TRBJ2-1; D remains ambiguous. The CDR3 runs 14 residues. Trimming pared 0 bases from V and 3 bases from J, leaving 7 bases between. The germline gives CDR1 SGHRS, CDR2 YFSETQ. CDR3 sequence: CASSLGLDYNEQFF. The CDR3 bases are TGCGCCAGCAGCTTGGGGCTAGACTACAATGAGCAGTTCTTC.

This clone was counted a single time. This chain links TRBV7-8 with TRBJ2-7; D may be TRBD1 (5 bases). CDR3 length equals 12 residues. In germline, CDR1 is SGHVS, CDR2 FQNEAQ. Trimming removed 5 bases from V and 3 bases from J, with 8 bases in between. The CDR3 sequence is CASSGAYYEQYF. CDR3 nucleotide sequence: TGTGCCAGCAGCGGGGCGTACTACGAGCAGTACTTC.

This clone was observed a single time. The junction and the germline gene differ at one end; a read error may be behind it. J is TRBJ2-1 and V is TRBV2; D may correspond to TRBD1 or TRBD2 (6 bases each). The CDR3 runs to 15 residues. Germline lookup yields CDR1 SNHLY and CDR2 FYNNEI. For the CDR3, the DNA is TGTGCTAGCAGAGGGGGACTGGGCGGGGAAAATGAGCAGTTCTTC. Protein sequence: CASRGGLGGENEQFF. The full variable domain, in which reference TRBV2 and TRBJ2-1 provide the parts outside the CDR3, is EPEVTQTPSHQVTQMGQEVILRCVPISNHLYFYWYRQILGQKVEFLVSFYNNEISEKSEIFDDQFSVERPDGSNFTLKIRSTKLEDSAMYFCASRGGLGGENEQFFGPGTRLTVL.

For this clone: This sample also contains other DNA sequences that code for the same CDR3. The chain recombines TRBV5-6 with TRBJ2-6; no definite D call. The CDR3 length is 13 residues. V lost 0 bases, J lost 4 bases, and 2 bases lay in between. The germline V gene encodes CDR1 SGHDT and CDR2 YYEEEE. This chain's CDR3 is CASSLAGANVLTF. For the CDR3, the DNA is TGTGCCAGCAGCTTGGCGGGGGCCAACGTCCTGACTTTC.

As regards this clone: This sample also contains other DNA sequences that code for the same CDR3. The chain has TRBV5-4 and TRBJ2-7; 7 nucleotides match TRBD1. Germline trimming cut 1 base from V and 3 bases from J; bases unmatched to any gene: 1. This CDR3 region has 13 residues. The germline V gene encodes CDR1 SGHNT and CDR2 YYREEE (reference sequence). The chain's CDR3 is CASSLNRGYEQYF. As DNA, the CDR3 is TGTGCCAGCAGCTTGAACAGGGGCTACGAGCAGTACTTC.

The rearrangement joins TRBV6-5 to TRBJ2-7; TRBD1 agrees at 8 bases. V trimming: 6 bases; J trimming: 0 bases; junction bases outside the gene matches: 4. The length of the CDR3 is 14 residues. Per the germline V gene, CDR1 is MNHEY and CDR2 is SVGAGI. CDR3 bases: TGTGCCAGCAGCCCAGGGGGCTTCTCCTACGAGCAGTACTTC. It encodes CASSPGGFSYEQYF.

This sequence joins TRBV4-1 and TRBJ1-2; TRBD1 might be the D (5 bases). Germline-derived CDR1 and CDR2 are MGHRA and YSYEKL. The CDR3 is 16 residues long. Trimming took off 4 bases at V and 4 bases at J, with 19 bases between the two ends. CDR3 nucleotides: TGCGCCAGCAGCCCCCCTTGGGGGGGGAGGTCCTATGGCTACACCTTC. Translation gives CASSPPWGGRSYGYTF.

J is TRBJ2-2 and V is TRBV7-9; D perhaps matches TRBD2 (5 bases). This CDR3 is 16 amino acids long. V shed 1 base and J shed 4 bases, with 13 bases lying between them. The germline CDR1 and CDR2 sequences are SEHNR and FQNEAQ (reference sequence). In DNA form, the CDR3 reads TGTGCCAGCAGCTTAGGGGCAGGACGGGGCACCGGGGAGCTGTTTTTT. The encoded protein is CASSLGAGRGTGELFF.

This chain uses TRBV6-5 with TRBJ1-4; a weak D match, TRBD1 (5 bases). Germline CDR1 MNHEY, CDR2 SVGAGI. V was cut by 6 bases and J by 7 bases, with 12 bases left in between. The CDR3 loop spans 13 amino acids. The CDR3 loop reads CASRDTASEKLFF. For the CDR3, the DNA is TGTGCCAGCAGGGACACCGCTTCTGAAAAACTGTTTTTT.

This sequence joins TRBV27 and TRBJ1-2; D ambiguous. Germline V gene sequence: CDR1 MNHEY, CDR2 SMNVEV (reference sequence). Trimming removed 3 bases from V and 2 bases from J, with 13 bases in between. The CDR3 is 15 residues long. The CDR3 sequence: CASSFSGFSNYGYTF. For the CDR3, the DNA is TGTGCCAGCAGTTTCTCGGGGTTTTCCAACTATGGCTACACCTTC.

This clone turned up a few times. The junction differs from germline at one of its ends, possibly a read error. This sequence joins TRBV7-3 and TRBJ1-2; 8 nucleotides align to TRBD1. The CDR3 has 12 amino acids. Germline values: CDR1 SGHTA, CDR2 FQGTGA. The CDR3 DNA follows: TGTGCCAGCAGCTCGCCCGACAGGGGAAAAAGCTTC. Protein sequence: CASSSPDRGKSF.

This clone came up once. V usage is TRBV7-7 and J usage is TRBJ2-7; D perhaps matches TRBD1 (7 bases). CDR3 length: 17 residues. Germline V CDR1 and CDR2: SSHAT, FNYEAQ (reference sequence). V was pared by 5 bases and J by 5 bases, with 25 bases between. The chain's CDR3 is CASSRGDREEGGHEQYF. The CDR3 DNA reads TGTGCCAGCAGCCGTGGCGACAGGGAGGAAGGAGGGCACGAGCAGTACTTC.

On this clone: The sample contains more than one DNA sequence encoding this CDR3. This chain connects TRBV5-4 to TRBJ2-5, with D possibly called TRBD1 or TRBD2 (5 bases each). V dropped 4 bases and J dropped 1 base, with 11 bases sitting between them. In germline, CDR1 is SGHNT, CDR2 YYREEE (reference sequence). The CDR3 has 14 amino acids. CDR3 bases: TGTGCCAGCAGCCCCGGGACGGCCCAAGAGACCCAGTACTTC. It translates to CASSPGTAQETQYF.

This chain uses TRBV5-1 with TRBJ1-2; no firm D call. The CDR3 length is 15 residues. The germline V gene has CDR1 SGHRS and CDR2 YFSETQ. The V end was cut by 4 bases, the J end by 3 bases, with 16 bases between. CDR3 region: CASSLMEAGYYGYTF. For the CDR3, the DNA is TGCGCCAGCAGCCTCATGGAGGCCGGATACTATGGCTACACCTTC.

This chain connects TRBV7-3 to TRBJ2-7; D remains unclear. This CDR3 region has 15 residues. Germline loops: CDR1 SGHTA, CDR2 FQGTGA. Trimming took 2 bases from V and 0 from J, leaving 11 bases between them. CDR3 sequence reads: CASSLGQATSYEQYF. The CDR3, as DNA: TGTGCCAGCAGCTTAGGGCAGGCGACCTCCTACGAGCAGTACTTC.

This clone was found once. The chain couples TRBV6-5 to TRBJ1-2; 8 bases fit TRBD1. The CDR3 sequence is 13 residues long. Trimming removed 6 bases from V and 4 bases from J; junction bases left unmatched: 4. CDR1 and CDR2 from the germline V gene are MNHEY and SVGAGI. The CDR3 DNA is TGTGCCAGCAGCGCCGACAGGGGCTATGGCTACACCTTC. It is translated as CASSADRGYGYTF.

This clone was observed a few times. The chain combines TRBV20-1 with TRBJ1-1; perhaps TRBD1 as D (6 bases). Germline CDR1 and CDR2: DFQATT and SNEGSKA (reference sequence). The CDR3 covers 11 residues. The ends were cut back, 1 base at V and 11 bases at J, with 11 bases in the middle. CDR3 bases: TGCAGTGCTAGAGTCGACAGGAGGGCTTTCTTT. Its translation: CSARVDRRAFF.

The chain recombines TRBV28 with TRBJ1-5, with TRBD1 as a possible D gene (6 bases). Trimming removed 6 bases at V and 0 bases at J, with 15 bases between. CDR3 length equals 16 residues. Germline CDR1 is MDHEN and CDR2 is SYDVKM. The CDR3 spells CASRRRTVYSNQPQHF. The CDR3 nucleotides read TGTGCCAGCAGACGAAGGACAGTCTATAGCAATCAGCCCCAGCATTTT.

The CDR3 nucleotides are TGTGCCAGCAGTTTCCAGGGAAAGGACACTGAAGCTTTCTTT. The encoded protein is CASSFQGKDTEAFF. V and J are TRBV6-1 and TRBJ1-1; D possibly corresponds to TRBD1 (5 bases). The germline CDR1 and CDR2 sequences are MNHNS and SASEGT. The CDR3 covers 14 residues. V gave up 5 bases and J gave up 3 bases, with 13 bases separating them.

V usage is TRBV23-1 and J usage is TRBJ1-4; D might be TRBD1 (5 bases). TRBV23-1 is an open reading frame, and its role is uncertain. The CDR3 sequence is 13 residues long. Trimming stripped 8 bases from V and 8 bases from J, with 15 bases between. The CDR3 region is CASETVLNEKLFF. DNA for the CDR3: TGCGCCAGCGAGACAGTCCTTAACGAAAAACTGTTTTTT.

This chain connects TRBV15 to TRBJ2-3; 9 bases are shared with TRBD1. The CDR3 is made up of 15 amino acids. V was pared by 4 bases and J by 2 bases, with 4 bases of the junction left unmatched. CDR1 and CDR2 (germline): LNHNV, YYDKDF (reference sequence). The CDR3 DNA reads TGTGCCACCAGCACGGACAGGGGTAACACAGATACGCAGTATTTT. Translation: CATSTDRGNTDTQYF.

The DNA of the CDR3 is TGTGCCAGCTCACCGGAGGGGGGCCCGAGGGGCTACACCTTC. Translation gives CASSPEGGPRGYTF. This sequence joins TRBV18 and TRBJ1-2; D perhaps matches TRBD1 (6 bases). Germline V lookup: CDR1 KGHSH, CDR2 LQKENI. The V end was cut by 3 bases, the J end by 8 bases, with 16 bases between. This CDR3 comprises 14 residues.

For this clone: The identical CDR3 is also encoded by other nucleotide sequences in the sample. Written as DNA, the CDR3 is TGTGCCAGCAGTTTGTCGGACAGGGGCCTCTACGAGCAGTACTTC. This sequence encodes CASSLSDRGLYEQYF. The chain couples TRBV28 to TRBJ2-7; 9 bases align to TRBD1. V shed 3 bases, J shed 3 bases, and the junction held 6 bases outside the gene matches. Germline V gene lookup returns CDR1 MDHEN and CDR2 SYDVKM. The CDR3 spans 15 residues.

This sequence joins TRBV5-1 and TRBJ1-2; TRBD1 agrees at 8 bases. With 7 bases clipped from V and 1 base from J, the junction kept 12 bases outside the gene matches. CDR3 length equals 16 residues. Germline lookup yields CDR1 SGHRS and CDR2 YFSETQ. Here the CDR3 reads CASSVGQVLLNYGYTF. DNA for the CDR3: TGCGCCAGCTCCGTGGGACAGGTCCTACTTAACTATGGCTACACCTTC.

V is TRBV6-5 and J is TRBJ2-7; D ambiguous. Trimming left V 2 bases short and J 2 bases short, with 10 bases between. Germline V lookup: CDR1 MNHEY, CDR2 SVGAGI. The CDR3 runs 14 residues. The CDR3 sequence is CASSYGYGTYEQYF. The CDR3 bases are TGTGCCAGCAGTTACGGGTACGGAACCTACGAGCAGTACTTC.

The CDR3 spells CAWSVNRDQETQYF. CDR3 DNA sequence: TGTGCCTGGAGTGTAAACAGGGACCAAGAGACCCAGTACTTC. The V and J genes are TRBV30 and TRBJ2-5; the D gene is possibly TRBD1 (6 bases). V was cut by 0 bases and J by 0 bases, with 8 bases left in between. Germline lookup yields CDR1 GTSNPN and CDR2 SVGIG (reference sequence). The CDR3 covers 14 residues.